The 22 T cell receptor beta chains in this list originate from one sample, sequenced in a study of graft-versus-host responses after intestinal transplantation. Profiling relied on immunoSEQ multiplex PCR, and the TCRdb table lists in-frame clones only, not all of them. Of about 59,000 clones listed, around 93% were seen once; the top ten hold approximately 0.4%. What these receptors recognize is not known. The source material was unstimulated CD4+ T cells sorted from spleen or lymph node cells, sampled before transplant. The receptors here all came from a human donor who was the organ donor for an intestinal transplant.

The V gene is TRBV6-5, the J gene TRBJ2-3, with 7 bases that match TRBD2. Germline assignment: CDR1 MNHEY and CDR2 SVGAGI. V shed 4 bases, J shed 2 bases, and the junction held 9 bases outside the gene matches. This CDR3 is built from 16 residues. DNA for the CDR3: TGTGCCAGCAGTTTAAACGGACTAGACCCCACAGATACGCAGTATTTT. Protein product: CASSLNGLDPTDTQYF.

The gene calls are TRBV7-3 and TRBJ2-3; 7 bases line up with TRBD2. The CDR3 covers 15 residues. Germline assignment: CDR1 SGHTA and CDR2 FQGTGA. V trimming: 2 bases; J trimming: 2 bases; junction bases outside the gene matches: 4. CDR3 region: CASSLAGVSTDTQYF. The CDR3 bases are TGTGCCAGCAGCTTAGCGGGGGTTTCCACAGATACGCAGTATTTT.

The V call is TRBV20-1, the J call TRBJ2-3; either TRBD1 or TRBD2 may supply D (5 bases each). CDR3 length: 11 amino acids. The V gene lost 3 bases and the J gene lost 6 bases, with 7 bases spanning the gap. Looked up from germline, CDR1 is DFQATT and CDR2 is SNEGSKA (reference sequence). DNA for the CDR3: TGCAGTGCTAGGGGGGAGGATACGCAGTATTTT. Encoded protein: CSARGEDTQYF.

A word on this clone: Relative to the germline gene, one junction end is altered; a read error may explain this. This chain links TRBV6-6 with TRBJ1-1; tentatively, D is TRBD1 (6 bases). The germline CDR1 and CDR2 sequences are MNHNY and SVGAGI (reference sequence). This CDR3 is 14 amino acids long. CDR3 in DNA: TGTGCCAGCAGGTACTACAGGGAGAACACTGAAGCTTTCTTT. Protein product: CASRYYRENTEAFF.

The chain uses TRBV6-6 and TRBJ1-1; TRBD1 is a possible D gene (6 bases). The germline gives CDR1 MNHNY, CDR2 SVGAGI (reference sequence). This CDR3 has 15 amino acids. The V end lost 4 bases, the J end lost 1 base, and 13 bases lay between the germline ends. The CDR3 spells CASSSRDTKNTEAFF. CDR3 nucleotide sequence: TGTGCCAGCAGTTCCAGGGACACTAAGAACACTGAAGCTTTCTTT.

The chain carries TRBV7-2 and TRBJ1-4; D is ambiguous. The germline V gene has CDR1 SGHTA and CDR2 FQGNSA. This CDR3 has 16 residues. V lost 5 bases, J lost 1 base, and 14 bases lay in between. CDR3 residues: CASSQPMAGTNEKLFF. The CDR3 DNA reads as TGTGCCAGCAGCCAACCGATGGCCGGAACTAATGAAAAACTGTTTTTT.

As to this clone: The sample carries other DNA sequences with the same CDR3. The CDR3 sequence is CASSPLTGVGDTQYF. CDR3 sequence (DNA): TGTGCCAGCTCACCACTTACGGGGGTTGGGGATACGCAGTATTTT. This rearrangement joins TRBV18 to TRBJ2-3, with a possible D match to TRBD2 (6 bases). Germline-derived CDR1 and CDR2 are KGHSH and LQKENI. This CDR3 contains 15 residues. Trimming took 1 base from V and 6 from J, leaving 14 bases between them.

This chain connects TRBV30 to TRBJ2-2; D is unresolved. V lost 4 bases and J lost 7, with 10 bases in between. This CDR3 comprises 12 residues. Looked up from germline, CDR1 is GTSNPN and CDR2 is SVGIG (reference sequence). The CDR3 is CAWKPASGELFF. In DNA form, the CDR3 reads TGTGCCTGGAAGCCGGCCAGCGGGGAGCTGTTTTTT.

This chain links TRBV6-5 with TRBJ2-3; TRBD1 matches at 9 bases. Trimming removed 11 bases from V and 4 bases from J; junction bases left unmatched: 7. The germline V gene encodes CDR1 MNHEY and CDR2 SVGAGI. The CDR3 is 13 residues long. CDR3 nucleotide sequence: TGTGCCGGGACAGGGCATCCCGCAGATACGCAGTATTTT. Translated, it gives CAGTGHPADTQYF.

CDR3 sequence (DNA): TGCGCCAGCAGCCGGGACTCGCATCTGGAGACCCAGTACTTC. Its translation is CASSRDSHLETQYF. J is TRBJ2-5 and V is TRBV5-1, with TRBD2 as a possible D gene (6 bases). V was trimmed by 4 bases and J by 5 bases, leaving 15 bases between them. This CDR3 region has 14 residues. CDR1 is SGHRS, CDR2 YFSETQ, per germline.

The CDR3 sequence: CASSRREVLAGFREQFF. In DNA form, the CDR3 reads TGTGCCAGCAGCCGGCGGGAGGTTCTAGCGGGGTTCCGAGAGCAGTTCTTC. The chain is built from TRBV7-9 and TRBJ2-1; 9 bases match TRBD2. CDR1 is SEHNR and CDR2 is FQNEAQ in the germline V gene (reference sequence). Trimming removed 5 bases from V and 10 bases from J; junction bases left unmatched: 18. This CDR3 is built from 17 residues.

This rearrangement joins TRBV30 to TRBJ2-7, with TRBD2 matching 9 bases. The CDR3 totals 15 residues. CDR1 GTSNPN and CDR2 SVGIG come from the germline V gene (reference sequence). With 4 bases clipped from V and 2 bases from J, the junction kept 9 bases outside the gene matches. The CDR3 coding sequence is TGTGCCTGGACCGACTCGCTAGCGGGGCCCTACGAGCAGTACTTC. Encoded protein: CAWTDSLAGPYEQYF. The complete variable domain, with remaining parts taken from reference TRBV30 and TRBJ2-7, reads SQTIHQWPATLVQPVGSPLSLECTVEGTSNPNLYWYRQAAGRGLQLLFYSVGIGQISSEVPQNLSASRPQDRQFILSSKKLLLSDSGFYLCAWTDSLAGPYEQYFGPGTRLTVT.

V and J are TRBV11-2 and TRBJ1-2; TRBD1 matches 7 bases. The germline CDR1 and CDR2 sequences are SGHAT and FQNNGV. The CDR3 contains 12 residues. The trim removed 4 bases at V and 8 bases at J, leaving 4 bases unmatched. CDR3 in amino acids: CASSYTGEGYTF. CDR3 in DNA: TGTGCCAGCAGCTATACAGGGGAAGGCTACACCTTC.

Here the CDR3 reads CASSQFRGTGGSPLHF. The CDR3 nucleotides read TGTGCCAGCAGCCAATTTAGGGGGACAGGGGGCTCACCCCTCCACTTT. This sequence joins TRBV4-2 and TRBJ1-6; 12 nucleotides line up with TRBD1. Trimming removed 2 bases from V and 10 bases from J; junction bases left unmatched: 6. Germline assignment: CDR1 LGHNA and CDR2 YNFKEQ. The CDR3 runs to 16 residues.

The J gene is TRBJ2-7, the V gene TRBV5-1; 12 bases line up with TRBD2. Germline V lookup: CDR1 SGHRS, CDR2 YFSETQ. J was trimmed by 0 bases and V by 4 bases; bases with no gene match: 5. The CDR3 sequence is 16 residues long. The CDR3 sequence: CASSLKLAGGSYEQYF. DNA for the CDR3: TGCGCCAGCAGCCTAAAACTAGCGGGGGGCTCCTACGAGCAGTACTTC.

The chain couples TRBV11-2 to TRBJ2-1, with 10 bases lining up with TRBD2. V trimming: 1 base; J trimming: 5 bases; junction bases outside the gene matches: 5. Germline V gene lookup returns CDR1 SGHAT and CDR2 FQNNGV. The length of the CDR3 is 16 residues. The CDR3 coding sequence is TGTGCCAGCAGCTTAGGGGTTAGCGGGAGGCACAATGAGCAGTTCTTC. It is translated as CASSLGVSGRHNEQFF. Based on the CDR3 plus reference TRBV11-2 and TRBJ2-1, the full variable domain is EAGVAQSPRYKIIEKRQSVAFWCNPISGHATLYWYQQILGQGPKLLIQFQNNGVVDDSQLPKDRFSAERLKGVDSTLKIQPAKLEDSAVYLCASSLGVSGRHNEQFFGPGTRLTVL.

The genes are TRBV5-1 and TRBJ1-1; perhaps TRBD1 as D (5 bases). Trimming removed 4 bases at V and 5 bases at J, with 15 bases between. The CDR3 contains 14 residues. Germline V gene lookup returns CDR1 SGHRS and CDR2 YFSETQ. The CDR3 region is CASSPQWGDTEAFF. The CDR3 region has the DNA TGCGCCAGCAGCCCCCAGTGGGGGGATACTGAAGCTTTCTTT. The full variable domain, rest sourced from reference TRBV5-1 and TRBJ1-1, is KAGVTQTPRYLIKTRGQQVTLSCSPISGHRSVSWYQQTPGQGLQFLFEYFSETQRNKGNFPGRFSGRQFSNSRSEMNVSTLELGDSALYLCASSPQWGDTEAFFGQGTRLTVV.

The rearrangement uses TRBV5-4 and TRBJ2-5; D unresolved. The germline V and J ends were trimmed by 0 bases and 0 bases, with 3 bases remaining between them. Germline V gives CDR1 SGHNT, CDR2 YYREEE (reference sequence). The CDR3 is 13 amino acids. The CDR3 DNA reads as TGTGCCAGCAGCTTGGGAAACCAAGAGACCCAGTACTTC. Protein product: CASSLGNQETQYF.

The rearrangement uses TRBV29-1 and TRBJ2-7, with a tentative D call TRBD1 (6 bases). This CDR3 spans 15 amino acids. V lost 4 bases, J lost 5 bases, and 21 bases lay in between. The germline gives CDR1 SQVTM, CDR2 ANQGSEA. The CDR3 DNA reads TGCAGCGTTGTTCTTTCCAGGGGCAATTACAACGAGCAGTACTTC. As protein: CSVVLSRGNYNEQYF.

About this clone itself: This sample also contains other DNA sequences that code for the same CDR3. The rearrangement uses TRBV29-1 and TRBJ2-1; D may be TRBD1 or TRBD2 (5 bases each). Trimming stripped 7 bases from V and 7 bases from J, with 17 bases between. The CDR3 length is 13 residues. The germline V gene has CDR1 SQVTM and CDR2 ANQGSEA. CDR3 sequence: CSAQPGRPNEQFF. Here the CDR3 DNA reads TGCAGCGCTCAACCGGGACGCCCTAATGAGCAGTTCTTC.

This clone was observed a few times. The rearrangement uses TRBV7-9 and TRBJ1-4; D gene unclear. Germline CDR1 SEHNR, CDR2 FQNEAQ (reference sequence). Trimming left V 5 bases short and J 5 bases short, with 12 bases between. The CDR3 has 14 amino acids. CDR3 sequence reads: CASSPRTGNEKLFF. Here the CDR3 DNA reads TGTGCCAGCAGCCCCCGGACGGGAAATGAAAAACTGTTTTTT.

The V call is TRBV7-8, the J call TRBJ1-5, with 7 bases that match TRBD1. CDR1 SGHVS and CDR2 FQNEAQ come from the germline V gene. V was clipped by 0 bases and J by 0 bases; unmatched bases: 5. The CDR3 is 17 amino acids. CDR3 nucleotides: TGTGCCAGCAGCTTAGCGCCGAGGGGGCCTAGCAATCAGCCCCAGCATTTT. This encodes CASSLAPRGPSNQPQHF.